This TCR beta chain was identified in a study of T cells after yellow fever vaccination (dated by TCRdb to the late 2010s). Regarding the research as a whole: The SMART-Seq v4 Ultra Low Input RNA kit was used to prepare libraries from fractions with low cell numbers. Two healthy male donors, one aged 18 to 29 and one aged 30 to 40 years, were included in the cohort. Bulk TCR alpha and beta repertoires were sequenced longitudinally to track T-cell clones before and after primary and booster YFV17D yellow fever vaccination. Blood was collected at multiple timepoints before and after primary and secondary immunization, and bulk PBMC replicates and cell subsets were isolated. Broad study findings and their caveats: A small share of clonotypes occurred in both CD4 and CD8 compartments, likely arising from convergent recombination. Because abundant contaminating clonotypes from the bulk population could be contained in FACS-sorted repertoires, computational filtering was required. The secondary T-cell response was weaker than the primary response but faster, peaking on day 5 instead of day 15. Because only two donors were included in the study, the extent to which the findings can be generalized is limited. After the booster, most clones that had expanded after primary vaccination were detected again (around 96% of CD4 and around nine tenths of CD8), suggesting broad maintenance of memory.

The sample's treatment or condition label is to be understood as: live attenuated yellow fever vaccine strain. At each blood-draw timepoint, two biological replicates of bulk PBMCs were obtained. PBMCs were isolated from peripheral blood using a standard Ficoll-Paque protocol. RNA was extracted with TriZol from bulk PBMCs, CD4 and CD8 fractions, and dextramer-positive and dextramer-negative fractions. To note about this clonotype: The specificity of this receptor is unknown. The sample holds no much larger clone one base away, and base qualities are not on file.

From cysteine to phenylalanine, the CDR3 is 16 amino acids long. Of the read, only the CDR3 DNA is kept; its 48 bases are in frame from base 1. Looking up the germline V gene yields CDR1 SGHTA and CDR2 FQGNSA. V gives up 10 bases and J gives up 1 base, and the segment between their germline ends measures 20 bases. TCR cDNA was made using 5'RACE template switching, a step that added a universal primer site and unique molecular identifiers. cDNA synthesis was primed from both the TCR alpha and TCR beta constant segments. Library amplification used two PCR steps, and the second PCR step added sample barcodes and sequencing adapters. Libraries were sequenced on Illumina HiSeq 2500 (2x100 bp) or NovaSeq (2x150 bp). Per the original workflow: MIGEC was used to demultiplex reads and collapse the reads into UMI consensus sequences, and MiXCR was used for V(D)J alignment. Clonotypes responding to the vaccine were identified with edgeR on replicate PBMC samples, with the criteria of FDR below 0.01 and a log2 fold change above 5 up to day 15. Each bulk clonotype received a CD4 or CD8 identity based on whether the sequenced CD4 or CD8 repertoire contained that clonotype at higher abundance. The public reads were run again by TCRdb, first through fastp at Q25 and then through MiXCR, and only productive beta chains were kept. Rows merge per CDR3 protein into single entries with the most common DNA and genes. None of the V and J calls come from the authors' own analysis; TCRdb made them. Across this sample there are around 360,000 distinct CDR3 sequences, with 9.5% to 13% seen only once. The ten largest clones represent around 18% of the sample.

The sequences come from PBMCs, collected on the day of the first yellow fever vaccination. This receptor was identified in a man between 18 and 29 years old who received the YFV17D yellow fever vaccine. The V and J segments used are TRBV7-2 and TRBJ2-1, with a weak D call of TRBD2 (7 bases match). The CDR3 loop reads CATIPAGAGSYNEQFF. Here is the DNA: TGTGCCACCATCCCCGCGGGGGCAGGTTCCTACAATGAGCAGTTCTTC.